The 17 T cell receptor beta chains reported below all come from one sample, sequenced in a study of human T cells and chemical hapten exposure (dated by TCRdb to about 2021). Library preparation employed RACE. Instrument used: NextSeq 500. TCRdb reworked the public reads: Q25 trimming with fastp, MiXCR clone assembly, productive beta chains retained. Each CDR3 protein appears once, grouped with its most common genes and DNA. This sample lists roughly 120,000 distinct CDR3 sequences; roughly 13% were detected once. The ten most abundant clones make up around 2.7% of the sample. Explained via the paper, the time point label denotes: pre-sensitization, week 0. The treatment or condition tag for this specimen amounts to: therapeutic diphenylcyclopropenone sensitization with weekly scalp DPC. The sample consisted of whole blood, taken in connection with sensitization to the hapten diphenylcyclopropenone (DPC). The receptors here all came from a woman younger than 30 with alopecia areata. Some clones in this sample may be carry-over from other donors' samples.

The CDR3 spells CASSPRLAGGLSDEQFF. CDR3 DNA sequence: TGCGCCAGCAGCCCGCGACTAGCCGGGGGGTTATCAGATGAGCAGTTCTTC. The chain uses TRBV4-1 and TRBJ2-1, with TRBD2 identical over 7 bases. The ends lost 4 bases at V and 8 bases at J; junction bases unmatched: 17. The CDR3 totals 17 residues. From germline, CDR1 is MGHRA and CDR2 YSYEKL.

The chain recombines TRBV11-2 with TRBJ2-3; D is tentatively TRBD1 or TRBD2 (5 bases each). This CDR3 has 14 amino acids. Trimming removed 4 bases from V and 1 base from J, with 9 bases in between. Germline assignment: CDR1 SGHAT and CDR2 FQNNGV. The CDR3 region is CASSWGTRTDTQYF. The CDR3 coding sequence is TGTGCCAGCAGCTGGGGGACCCGCACAGATACGCAGTATTTT. Complete variable domain (other parts from reference TRBV11-2 and TRBJ2-3): EAGVAQSPRYKIIEKRQSVAFWCNPISGHATLYWYQQILGQGPKLLIQFQNNGVVDDSQLPKDRFSAERLKGVDSTLKIQPAKLEDSAVYLCASSWGTRTDTQYFGPGTRLTVL.

V gene TRBV7-8 combines with J gene TRBJ2-2; 9 nucleotides match TRBD2. CDR3 length: 16 residues. J was trimmed by 4 bases and V by 1 base; bases with no gene match: 4. Per germline, CDR1 SGHVS and CDR2 FQNEAQ. The CDR3 reads CASSLGSGGPTGELFF. The CDR3, as DNA: TGTGCCAGCAGCTTAGGAAGCGGGGGGCCCACCGGGGAGCTGTTTTTT.

This clonotype has just a few counts. The V call is TRBV4-1, the J call TRBJ1-6; 7 bases map to TRBD1. V was pared by 0 bases and J by 0 bases, with 11 bases of the junction left unmatched. The CDR3 consists of 20 residues. Germline V CDR1 and CDR2: MGHRA, YSYEKL. Here the CDR3 reads CASSQDAADRPSSYNSPLHF. DNA of the CDR3: TGCGCCAGCAGCCAAGATGCCGCGGACAGGCCGAGCTCCTATAATTCACCCCTCCACTTT.

In regard to this clonotype: One base away lies a much larger clone, so this may be a sequencing read error. This sequence joins TRBV5-4 and TRBJ1-1, with D perhaps matching TRBD1 (6 bases). Between the trimmed V and J ends, which lost 5 bases and 1 base, there was a span of 9 bases. CDR1 and CDR2 from the germline V gene are SGHNT and YYREEE (reference sequence). The CDR3 is 13 residues long. The DNA of the CDR3 is TGTGCCAGCAGATTCAGGGGGAACACTGAAGCTTTCTTT. Translated, it gives CASRFRGNTEAFF.

This clonotype was observed a handful of times. CDR3 nucleotides: TGTGCCAGCAGCTTGACAGAAACACTGACAGCTTTCTTT. The encoded protein is CASSLTETLTAFF. This chain joins TRBV5-5 and TRBJ1-1; no reliable D call. Germline V gene lookup returns CDR1 SGHKS and CDR2 YYEKEE (reference sequence). V shed 1 base and J shed 10 bases, with 14 bases lying between them. The CDR3 runs 13 residues. Drawing the rest from reference TRBV5-5 and TRBJ1-1, the complete variable domain is DAGVTQSPTHLIKTRGQQVTLRCSPISGHKSVSWYQQVLGQGPQFIFQYYEKEERGRGNFPDRFSARQFPNYSSELNVNALLLGDSALYLCASSLTETLTAFFGQGTRLTVV.

This rearrangement joins TRBV7-9 to TRBJ1-1, with D hard to call. Trimming cost V 6 bases and J 0 bases, with 14 bases left between them. The CDR3 runs to 15 residues. CDR1 SEHNR and CDR2 FQNEAQ come from the germline V gene (reference sequence). CDR3 region: CASSSPAKMNTEAFF. The CDR3, as DNA: TGTGCCAGCAGTTCCCCGGCCAAGATGAACACTGAAGCTTTCTTT.

There are many counts of this clonotype. CDR3 in DNA: TGCAGCGGGCAAGGTTACACGAACACCGGGGAGCTGTTTTTT. Translated, it gives CSGQGYTNTGELFF. The chain uses TRBV29-1 and TRBJ2-2; D not certain. The CDR3 has 14 amino acids. Germline-derived CDR1 and CDR2 are SQVTM and ANQGSEA. V lost 7 bases and J 0 bases, leaving 12 bases between the germline ends.

This sequence joins TRBV24-1 and TRBJ2-3, with D unresolved. This CDR3 has 12 residues. V was trimmed by 3 bases and J by 6 bases, leaving 6 bases between them. Germline-derived CDR1 and CDR2 are KGHDR and SFDVKD. CDR3 sequence reads: CATSDRRDTQYF. The CDR3 DNA reads TGTGCCACCAGTGATCGTCGGGATACGCAGTATTTT.

This clonotype was observed a handful of times. The chain uses TRBV5-1 and TRBJ2-5; D ambiguous. The CDR3 consists of 13 residues. The V end lost 5 bases, the J end lost 5 bases, and 13 bases lay between the germline ends. The germline V gene has CDR1 SGHRS and CDR2 YFSETQ. The DNA for the CDR3 is TGCGCCAGCAGTCGGGCGCCCCAGGAGACCCAGTACTTC. Translated, it gives CASSRAPQETQYF.

This clonotype was seen ten or more times. The genes are TRBV7-2 and TRBJ2-5; a weak D match, TRBD2 (6 bases). V lost 6 bases and J 4 bases, leaving 12 bases between the germline ends. The germline V gene has CDR1 SGHTA and CDR2 FQGNSA. The CDR3 is 13 residues long. In DNA, the CDR3 is TGTGCCAGCAGTCAGACTAGAGCAGAGACCCAGTACTTC. Protein sequence: CASSQTRAETQYF.

The chain is built from TRBV19 and TRBJ2-5, with D perhaps TRBD1 (5 bases). Germline V gene data show CDR1 as LNHDA and CDR2 as SQIVND (reference sequence). The CDR3 runs 17 residues. V gave up 2 bases and J gave up 0 bases, with 16 bases separating them. The CDR3 sequence: CASSIWGRAVYQETQYF. In DNA form, the CDR3 reads TGTGCCAGTAGTATATGGGGCAGGGCAGTGTACCAAGAGACCCAGTACTTC. The full variable domain, rest sourced from reference TRBV19 and TRBJ2-5, is DGGITQSPKYLFRKEGQNVTLSCEQNLNHDAMYWYRQDPGQGLRLIYYSQIVNDFQKGDIAEGYSVSREKKESFPLTVTSAQKNPTAFYLCASSIWGRAVYQETQYFGPGTRLLVL.

V is TRBV7-9 and J is TRBJ1-2; 8 bases are shared with TRBD1. Per germline, CDR1 SEHNR and CDR2 FQNEAQ (reference sequence). The CDR3 spans 17 residues. V gave up 2 bases and J gave up 6 bases; unmatched junction bases: 14. DNA of the CDR3: TGTGCCAGCAGCTTAACCTTTTTGGGCAGGGGGCAGGATGGCTACACCTTC. This sequence encodes CASSLTFLGRGQDGYTF.

The V call is TRBV28, the J call TRBJ2-3, with D perhaps matching TRBD1 or TRBD2 (5 bases each). Germline CDR1 is MDHEN and CDR2 is SYDVKM. The V end lost 6 bases, the J end lost 1 base, and 11 bases lay between the germline ends. The CDR3 is made up of 14 amino acids. The chain's CDR3 is CASRLDRRTDTQYF. In nucleotides, the CDR3 is TGTGCCAGCAGACTAGACAGACGCACAGATACGCAGTATTTT.

As concerns this clonotype: One base away lies a much larger clone, so this may be a sequencing read error. The chain recombines TRBV27 with TRBJ1-6; the D is unclear. CDR3 length equals 12 residues. The germline V gene has CDR1 MNHEY and CDR2 SMNVEV (reference sequence). Here the CDR3 reads CASSFYNSSLHF. As DNA, the CDR3 is TGTGCCAGCAGTTTCTATAATTCATCCCTCCACTTT.

The chain employs TRBV4-2 and TRBJ2-7, with D perhaps given as TRBD1 or TRBD2 (5 bases each). CDR1 is LGHNA and CDR2 is YNFKEQ in the germline V gene. Deletions cut 0 bases from V and 3 bases from J, with 9 bases between. CDR3 length: 14 amino acids. The CDR3 DNA reads as TGTGCCAGCAGCCAAGATAAGAGGGGCTACGAGCAGTACTTC. This gives the protein CASSQDKRGYEQYF.

CDR3 in DNA: TGCGCCAGCAGTGACATCGTCAGGGATCAGCCCCAGCATTTT. It specifies CASSDIVRDQPQHF. The rearrangement joins TRBV10-2 to TRBJ1-5; a possible D gene is TRBD1 (5 bases). V lost 3 bases and J 5 bases, leaving 11 bases between the germline ends. Germline lookup yields CDR1 WSHSY and CDR2 SAAADI. The CDR3 sequence is 14 residues long.